Listed below are T cell receptor beta chains from one sample, sequenced in a study of somatic mutations in cytotoxic T cells in rheumatoid arthritis. Data came from immunoSEQ multiplex PCR; TCRdb stores just in-frame clones and leaves some out. The sample carries over 15,000 clones, about 65% recorded once. The sample taken for sequencing was CD8+ T cells sorted from blood. The receptors originated from an adult with rheumatoid arthritis. Each CDR3 is given with its conserved first and last residue. The order of the fields is V gene, J gene, D gene, clone size, CDR3 protein, CDR3 DNA. A D gene is named only where the DNA matches it firmly. Size is omitted from some rows. Given values are once, few, many or a class for expanded clones.

TRBV27	TRBJ2-5	TRBD1	.	CASSPGTGGVETQYF	TGTGCCAGCAGTCCCGGGACAGGGGGAGTAGAGACCCAGTACTTC
TRBV5-6	TRBJ1-6	.	.	CASSLTYSPPHF	TGTGCCAGCAGCTTGACTTATTCACCCCCCCACTTT
TRBV18	TRBJ1-1	.	.	CASSPLNTEAFF	TGTGCCAGCTCACCGCTGAACACTGAAGCTTTCTTT
TRBV28	TRBJ2-7	.	few	CASSSEGGRVYEQYF	TGTGCCAGCAGTTCCGAAGGGGGACGTGTGTACGAGCAGTACTTC
TRBV27	TRBJ2-5	.	once	CASGRQGGETQYF	TGTGCCAGCGGGAGACAGGGAGGGGAGACCCAGTACTTC
TRBV11-1	TRBJ1-1	.	.	CASSFAGNAKEAFF	TGTGCCAGCAGCTTTGCAGGGAATGCCAAGGAAGCTTTCTTT
TRBV7-9	TRBJ2-5	TRBD2	.	CASSLARGLAGGETQYF	TGTGCCAGCAGCTTAGCCCGGGGACTAGCGGGGGGAGAGACCCAGTACTTC
TRBV2	TRBJ2-7	TRBD1	few	CATDRGYEQYF	TGTGCCACGGACAGGGGCTACGAGCAGTACTTC
TRBV7-9	TRBJ2-6	.	.	CASSFDSGANVLTF	TGTGCCAGCAGCTTCGACTCTGGGGCCAACGTCCTGACTTTC
TRBV28	TRBJ2-7	.	.	CASSLPPGSLYEQYF	TGTGCCAGCAGTTTGCCGCCGGGCTCCCTCTACGAGCAGTACTTC
TRBV4-1	TRBJ1-1	.	.	CASSQDGEGGIFEAFF	TGCGCCAGCAGCCAAGATGGGGAAGGGGGAATATTTGAAGCTTTCTTT
TRBV27	TRBJ2-3	.	.	CASSPSARGVTDTQYF	TGTGCCAGCAGTCCCTCGGCGCGGGGCGTCACAGATACGCAGTATTTT
TRBV11-2	TRBJ2-1	.	.	CASSHRDANNEQFF	TGTGCCAGCAGCCACCGGGATGCAAACAATGAGCAGTTCTTC
TRBV4-1	TRBJ1-2	.	.	CASSQDEGGNYGYTF	TGCGCCAGCAGCCAAGATGAGGGCGGGAACTATGGCTACACCTTC
TRBV29-1	TRBJ2-1	.	.	CSVLQRYNEQFF	TGCAGCGTCTTACAGCGGTACAATGAGCAGTTCTTC
TRBV6-1	TRBJ2-7	TRBD2	.	CASSANSGGAGEQYF	TGTGCCAGCAGTGCAAATAGCGGGGGGGCCGGAGAGCAGTACTTC
TRBV6-6	TRBJ1-3	.	.	CASSYRGPSSGNTIYF	TGTGCCAGCAGTTACCGGGGACCCAGCTCTGGAAACACCATATATTTT
TRBV27	TRBJ1-2	TRBD1	.	CASSLTLSGTGFEGYTF	TGTGCCAGCAGTTTAACTCTCTCCGGGACAGGGTTCGAGGGCTACACCTTC
TRBV6-1	TRBJ1-5	TRBD1	.	CASSEPRGPNQPQHF	TGTGCCAGCAGTGAACCCAGGGGGCCGAATCAGCCCCAGCATTTT
TRBV9	TRBJ2-3	.	.	CASSGLGDTQYF	TGTGCCAGCAGCGGACTTGGGGATACGCAGTATTTT
TRBV27	TRBJ2-4	TRBD2	.	CASSFRGGLDIQYF	TGTGCCAGCAGTTTTCGGGGGGGGCTAGACATTCAGTACTTC
TRBV5-1	TRBJ2-7	TRBD1	.	CASSFRQGDYEQYF	TGCGCCAGCAGCTTCAGACAGGGAGACTACGAGCAGTACTTC
TRBV25-1	TRBJ1-2	TRBD1	.	CASSKTGLEAYGYTF	TGTGCCAGCAGCAAGACAGGGCTCGAGGCCTATGGCTACACCTTC
TRBV11-2	TRBJ2-2	.	.	CASSLEALATGELFF	TGTGCCAGCAGCTTAGAGGCCCTAGCAACCGGGGAGCTGTTTTTT
TRBV2	TRBJ2-3	.	.	CASSETEGGGSTDTQYF	TGTGCCAGCAGCGAGACAGAAGGGGGGGGGAGCACAGATACGCAGTATTTT
TRBV5-4	TRBJ1-2	TRBD1	.	CASSSPGGTVNYGYTF	TGTGCCAGCAGCTCCCCTGGGGGGACAGTCAACTATGGCTACACCTTC
TRBV29-1	TRBJ2-7	TRBD1	.	CSVILGQGAYEQYF	TGCAGCGTTATACTTGGACAGGGGGCCTACGAGCAGTACTTC
TRBV7-8	TRBJ1-1	.	.	CASSSPGNTEAFF	TGTGCCAGCAGCAGCCCAGGGAACACTGAAGCTTTCTTT
TRBV4-3	TRBJ1-6	TRBD1	.	CASSLDRVKVSPLHF	TGCGCCAGCAGCCTGGACAGGGTTAAAGTTTCACCCCTCCACTTT
TRBV4-3	TRBJ1-4	.	.	CASSQDWGPNEKLFF	TGCGCCAGCAGCCAAGATTGGGGACCTAATGAAAAACTGTTTTTT
TRBV2	TRBJ1-2	.	.	CASSELRQQTYGYTF	TGTGCCAGCAGTGAGCTTAGACAGCAGACCTATGGCTACACCTTC
TRBV4-1	TRBJ2-2	.	.	CASSPLAGSPGELFF	TGCGCCAGCAGCCCTTTGGCAGGGAGCCCCGGGGAGCTGTTTTTT
TRBV5-6	TRBJ2-7	TRBD2	.	CASSSLAGMVPFYEQYF	TGTGCCAGCAGCTCGCTAGCGGGGATGGTCCCCTTCTACGAGCAGTACTTC
TRBV10-3	TRBJ2-1	.	.	CAISLSGNEQFF	TGTGCCATCAGCCTGAGTGGGAATGAGCAGTTCTTC
TRBV6-5	TRBJ1-2	.	.	CASRQGNHGYTF	TGTGCCAGCAGACAGGGAAACCATGGCTACACCTTC
TRBV7-9	TRBJ2-4	.	.	CASSSRQDLAKNIQYF	TGTGCCAGCAGCTCCCGACAGGATCTAGCCAAAAACATTCAGTACTTC
TRBV18	TRBJ2-5	.	once	CASSPSGRGEETQYF	TGTGCCAGCTCCCCCTCGGGGCGGGGCGAAGAGACCCAGTACTTC
TRBV13	TRBJ2-7	.	once	CASSLGGSTYEQYF	TGTGCCAGCAGCTTAGGTGGCAGCACCTACGAGCAGTACTTC
TRBV30	TRBJ2-3	TRBD2	.	CAWSVLVAGVTDTQYF	TGTGCCTGGAGTGTACTAGTAGCGGGGGTCACAGATACGCAGTATTTT
TRBV6-5	TRBJ2-2	.	medium-sized	CASSDSQNTGELFF	TGTGCCAGCAGTGACAGTCAAAACACCGGGGAGCTGTTTTTT
TRBV6-5	TRBJ2-1	TRBD2	once	CASSYSAGLAQYEQFF	TGTGCCAGCAGTTACTCTGCGGGACTAGCTCAGTATGAGCAGTTCTTC
TRBV18	TRBJ2-2	.	once	CASSPGRNTGELFF	TGTGCCAGCTCACCTGGAAGGAACACCGGGGAGCTGTTTTTT
TRBV11-3	TRBJ2-7	TRBD1	.	CASSNRDSYEQYF	TGTGCCAGCAGCAACCGGGACAGCTACGAGCAGTACTTC
TRBV9	TRBJ2-3	.	.	CASSAGGAHTDTQYF	TGTGCCAGCAGCGCAGGGGGGGCACACACAGATACGCAGTATTTT
TRBV6-1	TRBJ1-2	.	.	CASSDATYGPSYGYTF	TGTGCCAGCAGTGACGCTACCTACGGACCAAGCTATGGCTACACCTTC
TRBV27	TRBJ2-5	TRBD1	once	CASSLSIGDRGGETQYF	TGTGCCAGCAGTTTATCGATAGGGGACAGGGGAGGAGAGACCCAGTACTTC
TRBV5-1	TRBJ2-1	.	.	CASSYEYNEQFF	TGCGCCAGCAGCTATGAGTACAATGAGCAGTTCTTC